The rows below give T cell receptor beta chains drawn from one sample of a study of blood T cell repertoires in COVID-19. The method was immunoSEQ multiplex PCR; TCRdb's version includes in-frame clones alone and lacks a portion of them. The sample shows about 87,000 clones, about 89% of them seen only once. Sequencing input: peripheral blood. Source of these receptors: a human donor with acute or convalescent COVID-19. The donor label of this sample is uncertain. CDR3s include the opening cysteine and the closing phenylalanine or tryptophan. D genes are given only for firm matches. Clone size is given for some rows only: seen once, a few or many times, or a class if the clone is expanded.

>TRBV11-3|TRBJ2-3|NA|TRBD2
CASSFAGTSASDTQYF
TGTGCCAGCAGCTTTGCAGGGACTAGCGCATCGGATACGCAGTATTTT
>TRBV5-4|TRBJ2-3|NA|TRBD2
CASSLNLGGAGGPTDTQYF
TGTGCCAGCAGCTTGAATCTAGGAGGGGCGGGGGGCCCCACAGATACGCAGTATTTT
>TRBV19|TRBJ2-7|NA|TRBD2
CASSIAGGSSYEQYF
TGTGCCAGTAGTATAGCGGGGGGTAGCTCCTACGAGCAGTACTTC
>TRBV7-2|TRBJ2-2|NA|NA
CASSSTLEAGELFF
TGTGCCAGCAGCTCGACTCTGGAGGCCGGGGAGCTGTTTTTT
>TRBV19|TRBJ1-5|NA|NA
CASTQRNQPQHF
TGTGCCAGTACACAACGTAATCAGCCCCAGCATTTT
>TRBV7-3|TRBJ2-3|NA|TRBD2
CASSLLAGFTDTQYF
TGTGCCAGCAGCTTACTAGCGGGGTTCACAGATACGCAGTATTTT
>TRBV2|TRBJ1-5|NA|NA
CASTGVGNQPQHF
TGTGCCAGCACGGGGGTGGGCAATCAGCCCCAGCATTTT
>TRBV5-5|TRBJ1-1|few|TRBD1
CASSPGTDEAFF
TGTGCCAGCAGCCCCGGGACAGATGAAGCTTTCTTT
>TRBV5-6|TRBJ2-2|once|NA
CASSLGGRFTGELFF
TGTGCCAGCAGCTTGGGGGGCAGATTTACCGGGGAGCTGTTTTTT
>TRBV2|TRBJ1-2|NA|TRBD1
CASSVEGARGYTF
TGTGCCAGCAGTGTCGAGGGGGCGAGGGGCTACACCTTC
>TRBV5-8|TRBJ2-2|NA|NA
CASSLFAGNTGELFF
TGTGCCAGCAGCTTGTTCGCAGGGAACACCGGGGAGCTGTTTTTT
>TRBV30|TRBJ2-7|NA|NA
CAWSPSTYEQYF
TGTGCCTGGAGCCCTAGCACCTACGAGCAGTACTTC
>TRBV4-3|TRBJ2-3|NA|NA
CASSQDRDNTQYF
TGCGCCAGCAGCCAAGATCGAGACAATACGCAGTATTTT
>TRBV11-3|TRBJ2-7|many|NA
CASSPSPVAAGQYF
TGTGCCAGCAGTCCTTCCCCAGTAGCAGCCGGGCAGTACTTC
>TRBV19|TRBJ1-5|NA|TRBD1
CASSMGTGGGQPQHF
TGTGCCAGTAGTATGGGGACAGGGGGCGGTCAGCCCCAGCATTTT
>TRBV11-3|TRBJ1-5|NA|NA
CASSLGGGNQPQHF
TGTGCCAGCAGCTTAGGGGGCGGCAATCAGCCCCAGCATTTT
>TRBV7-2|TRBJ1-2|NA|TRBD1
CASSPDRGRDGYTF
TGTGCCAGCAGCCCGGACAGGGGAAGGGATGGCTACACCTTC
>TRBV6-5|TRBJ2-7|NA|NA
CASRTTGRYEQYF
TGTGCCAGCAGAACGACAGGGAGGTACGAGCAGTACTTC
>TRBV6-2/TRBV6-3|TRBJ2-7|NA|TRBD1
CASSYSDRDPYEQYF
TGTGCCAGCAGTTACTCGGACAGGGACCCCTACGAGCAGTACTTC
>TRBV7-2|TRBJ2-5|NA|TRBD2
CASSSGTSGGETQYF
TGTGCCAGCAGCTCCGGGACTAGCGGGGGTGAGACCCAGTACTTC
>TRBV21-1|TRBJ2-1|NA|NA
CASSKGSGGHSYNEQFF
TGTGCCAGCAGCAAGGGGAGCGGGGGGCACTCCTACAATGAGCAGTTCTTC
>TRBV2|TRBJ1-1|NA|NA
CASSPRGGTEAFF
TGTGCCAGCAGCCCCAGGGGCGGCACTGAAGCTTTCTTT
>TRBV19|TRBJ1-2|NA|NA
CASSTPRRRRDYGYTF
TGTGCCAGTAGTACCCCCCGGAGACGGAGGGACTATGGCTACACCTTC
>TRBV5-1|TRBJ2-5|NA|TRBD2
CASSTDGGQETQYF
TGCGCCAGCAGCACGGACGGGGGGCAAGAGACCCAGTACTTC
>TRBV20-1|TRBJ1-1|NA|NA
CSASSYGAFF
TGCAGTGCTTCGAGTTATGGAGCTTTCTTT
>TRBV5-3|TRBJ2-1|few|TRBD1
CARSFTSPGQVYNEQFF
TGTGCCAGAAGCTTTACCTCTCCGGGACAGGTTTACAATGAGCAGTTCTTC
>TRBV24-1|TRBJ1-2|once|NA
CATSGDPINYGYTF
TGTGCCACCAGTGGAGATCCCATTAACTATGGCTACACCTTC
>TRBV6-5|TRBJ1-2|NA|NA
CASSEGPIVQGYTF
TGTGCCAGCAGCGAGGGCCCGATCGTGCAGGGCTACACCTTC
>TRBV10-1|TRBJ2-3|NA|NA
CASSERADTQYF
TGCGCCAGCAGTGAGCGGGCAGATACGCAGTATTTT
>TRBV24-1|TRBJ2-3|NA|TRBD2
CATSDPGLAGTDTQYF
TGTGCCACCAGTGACCCCGGACTAGCGGGGACCGATACGCAGTATTTT
>TRBV21-1|TRBJ2-7|once|NA
CASSKVGLAGEYEQYF
TGTGCCAGCAGCAAAGTAGGACTAGCGGGGGAGTACGAGCAGTACTTC
>TRBV10-3|TRBJ2-7|NA|TRBD1
CAISELPGQAYEQYF
TGTGCCATCAGTGAGTTACCGGGACAGGCGTACGAGCAGTACTTC
>TRBV28|TRBJ2-7|NA|TRBD1
CAILGQGNSLQYF
TGTGCCATCCTCGGACAGGGGAATTCGTTGCAGTACTTC
>TRBV5-5|TRBJ2-1|NA|NA
CASSLLRNEQFF
TGTGCCAGCAGCCTCCTCAGGAATGAGCAGTTCTTC
>TRBV18|TRBJ2-2|NA|NA
CASSPLRFTGNSPGELFF
TGTGCCAGCTCACCTCTTCGTTTCACCGGGAATTCCCCCGGGGAGCTGTTTTTT
>TRBV18|TRBJ2-5|NA|NA
CASSPPSGSKETQYF
TGTGCCAGCTCACCCCCTTCGGGGTCGAAAGAGACCCAGTACTTC
>TRBV18|TRBJ2-6|NA|TRBD2
CASSPLSSASGGNSGANVLTF
TGTGCCAGCTCACCGCTATCGTCCGCTAGCGGGGGAAACTCTGGGGCCAACGTCCTGACTTTC
>TRBV6-2/TRBV6-3|TRBJ1-3|NA|TRBD1
CASNPADRGSGNTIYF
TGTGCCAGCAACCCCGCGGACAGGGGGTCGGGAAACACCATATATTTT
>TRBV5-1|TRBJ1-5|NA|NA
CASSPDGGSNQPQHF
TGCGCCAGCAGCCCCGATGGGGGGAGCAATCAGCCCCAGCATTTT
>TRBV28|TRBJ1-1|NA|NA
CASSFSPARKLNTEAFF
TGTGCCAGCAGTTTTTCACCTGCCAGGAAGCTGAACACTGAAGCTTTCTTT
>TRBV5-1|TRBJ1-3|NA|TRBD1
CASSLAGTGSGNTIYF
TGCGCCAGCAGCTTGGCCGGGACAGGCTCTGGAAACACCATATATTTT
>TRBV4-3|TRBJ1-1|NA|NA
CASSRAGERTEAFF
TGCGCCAGCAGCCGTGCTGGGGAGCGGACTGAAGCTTTCTTT
>TRBV5-8|TRBJ1-2|NA|TRBD1
CASSGTGNYGYTF
TGTGCCAGCAGCGGGACAGGAAACTATGGCTACACCTTC
>TRBV9|TRBJ1-2|NA|NA
CASSGRHSGYGYTF
TGTGCCAGCAGCGGCCGACACTCAGGCTATGGCTACACCTTC
>TRBV6-1|TRBJ1-5|NA|NA
CASSESRGSNQPQHF
TGTGCCAGCAGTGAGTCTCGCGGGAGCAATCAGCCCCAGCATTTT
>TRBV5-5|TRBJ1-1|NA|NA
CASSLKGVNTEAFF
TGTGCCAGCAGCTTGAAGGGGGTGAACACTGAAGCTTTCTTT
>TRBV6-4|TRBJ2-5|NA|TRBD1
CASSRDRPGEETQYF
TGTGCCAGCAGTCGGGACAGGCCAGGGGAAGAGACCCAGTACTTC
>TRBV6-5|TRBJ2-7|NA|TRBD1
CASSTGTALEQYF
TGTGCCAGCAGTACCGGGACAGCCCTCGAGCAGTACTTC
>TRBV18|TRBJ2-2|NA|NA
CARPEKEAPGELFF
TGTGCGAGACCCGAAAAAGAGGCCCCCGGGGAGCTGTTTTTT
>TRBV7-3|TRBJ2-3|NA|TRBD2
CASSLGLAGGPTDTQYF
TGTGCCAGCAGCTTGGGACTAGCGGGGGGGCCAACAGATACGCAGTATTTT
>TRBV19|TRBJ1-5|NA|TRBD1
CASREGQYQPQHF
TGTGCCAGTAGGGAGGGACAGTATCAGCCCCAGCATTTT
>TRBV18|TRBJ1-3|NA|TRBD1
CASSPNPGGPFSGNTIYF
TGTGCCAGCTCACCAAACCCAGGGGGCCCTTTCTCTGGAAACACCATATATTTT
>TRBV5-6|TRBJ1-4|NA|NA
CASSAPPHREYSTNEKLFF
TGTGCCAGCAGCGCCCCACCGCACAGGGAGTATTCAACTAATGAAAAACTGTTTTTT
>TRBV24-1|TRBJ2-5|NA|NA
CATSDLGAGQETQYF
TGTGCCACCAGTGATTTGGGGGCGGGGCAAGAGACCCAGTACTTC
>TRBV28|TRBJ2-2|NA|TRBD1
CASKTGPPGELFF
TGTGCCAGCAAGACAGGGCCCCCCGGGGAGCTGTTTTTT